The 32 T cell receptor beta chains reported below all come from one sample, sequenced in a study of graft-versus-host responses after intestinal transplantation. TCRdb keeps only in-frame clones here, not all; method: immunoSEQ multiplex PCR. Found here are 110,000 to 150,000 clones, 85% to 95% of them singletons; the top ten hold about 0.19%. These receptors have no known antigen. Sequences were derived from unstimulated CD4+ T cells sorted from spleen or lymph node cells, sampled before intestinal transplant. Source of these receptors: a human donor who received an intestinal transplant.

CDR3 DNA: TGTGCCTGGAGTGTCGGGCTGAGGAACTTGAACACTGAAGCTTTCTTT. It codes for CAWSVGLRNLNTEAFF. The chain has TRBV30 and TRBJ1-1, with no clear D. Trimming removed 0 bases at V and 0 bases at J, with 14 bases between. Germline assignment: CDR1 GTSNPN and CDR2 SVGIG (reference sequence). The CDR3 is 16 amino acids.

V and J are TRBV30 and TRBJ2-1; tentatively, D is TRBD2 (6 bases). The CDR3 extends over 12 amino acids. CDR1 and CDR2 from the germline V gene are GTSNPN and SVGIG (reference sequence). V dropped 4 bases and J dropped 7 bases, with 11 bases sitting between them. In DNA form, the CDR3 reads TGTGCCTGGAACTCTCTAGCGAATGAGCAGTTCTTC. Translation: CAWNSLANEQFF.

The chain employs TRBV6-9 and TRBJ1-2; 7 bases line up with TRBD1. The CDR3 loop spans 13 amino acids. Germline CDR1 and CDR2: MNHGY and SVAAGI. CDR3 residues: CVRKGAHIYGYTF. The CDR3 coding sequence is TGTGTCCGAAAGGGGGCCCATATATATGGCTACACCTTC.

This chain links TRBV18 with TRBJ1-2; 9 bases line up with TRBD1. The CDR3 length is 14 residues. CDR1 and CDR2 (germline): KGHSH, LQKENI. V shed 9 bases, J shed 8 bases, and the junction held 13 bases outside the gene matches. The CDR3 DNA follows: TGTGCCAGTCCCCGGGACAGGGAGTTTTGGGGCTACACCTTC. Its translation: CASPRDREFWGYTF.

The V and J genes are TRBV5-1 and TRBJ1-2, with 9 nucleotides matching TRBD1. This CDR3 spans 16 amino acids. J was trimmed by 2 bases and V by 5 bases; bases with no gene match: 10. Germline V lookup: CDR1 SGHRS, CDR2 YFSETQ. The DNA for the CDR3 is TGCGCCAGCAGGGAGCCTGGCACAGGGGGCAACTATGGCTACACCTTC. Its protein is CASREPGTGGNYGYTF.

The V call is TRBV5-1, the J call TRBJ2-2, with D possibly TRBD2 on 5 matching bases. The CDR3 loop spans 15 amino acids. Trimming cost V 0 bases and J 7 bases, with 13 bases left between them. CDR1 SGHRS and CDR2 YFSETQ come from the germline V gene. In DNA, the CDR3 is TGCGCCAGCAGCTTGGCACGGGGTAAAAACGGGGAGCTGTTTTTT. Translation: CASSLARGKNGELFF.

V gene TRBV7-8 combines with J gene TRBJ2-7; 9 bases align to TRBD1. Trimming removed 5 bases from V and 5 bases from J; junction bases left unmatched: 4. Germline values: CDR1 SGHVS, CDR2 FQNEAQ. This CDR3 region has 13 residues. The CDR3 DNA sequence: TGTGCCAGCAGCGCCTGGACAGGGGACGAGCAGTACTTC. The encoded protein is CASSAWTGDEQYF.

The J gene is TRBJ1-4, the V gene TRBV7-3, with unresolved D. The germline V gene encodes CDR1 SGHTA and CDR2 FQGTGA. The CDR3 is 13 residues long. Between the trimmed V and J ends, which lost 2 bases and 5 bases, there was a span of 6 bases. This chain's CDR3 is CASSLGLNEKLFF. CDR3 sequence (DNA): TGTGCCAGCAGCTTAGGGTTGAATGAAAAACTGTTTTTT.

The rearrangement joins TRBV19 to TRBJ1-5, with a possible D match to TRBD1 (5 bases). Trimming removed 6 bases at V and 2 bases at J, with 17 bases between. The V gene's germline CDR1 is LNHDA and CDR2 SQIVND (reference sequence). The CDR3 loop spans 16 amino acids. This CDR3 reads CASRPLPLGGNQPQHF. CDR3 coding DNA: TGTGCCAGTAGACCTCTCCCCCTGGGGGGCAATCAGCCCCAGCATTTT.

This rearrangement joins TRBV6-5 to TRBJ2-7; D unclear. The germline V gene encodes CDR1 MNHEY and CDR2 SVGAGI. V lost 2 bases and J 3 bases, leaving 14 bases between the germline ends. The CDR3 runs 15 residues. CDR3 in DNA: TGTGCCAGCAGTTACGGAGAAAATACCTACTACGAGCAGTACTTC. It yields the protein CASSYGENTYYEQYF.

This clone was seen just once. The chain combines TRBV2 with TRBJ1-1; D unclear. The V gene lost 6 bases and the J gene lost 2 bases, with 13 bases spanning the gap. Germline V gene data show CDR1 as SNHLY and CDR2 as FYNNEI. CDR3 length equals 14 residues. In DNA, the CDR3 is TGTGCCAGCAGCGTGAAGCGGTTCAACACTGAAGCTTTCTTT. This gives the protein CASSVKRFNTEAFF.

This sequence joins TRBV7-9 and TRBJ2-5; D not certain. There are 12 residues in the CDR3. Germline CDR1 is SEHNR and CDR2 is FQNEAQ (reference sequence). V gave up 3 bases and J gave up 4 bases, with 6 bases separating them. The CDR3 sequence: CASSLGVETQYF. The CDR3 DNA reads TGTGCCAGCAGCTTGGGCGTAGAGACCCAGTACTTC.

This clone was counted a single time. V usage is TRBV10-1 and J usage is TRBJ2-1; TRBD2 aligns across 12 bases. Germline V gene lookup returns CDR1 WNHNN and CDR2 SYGVQD (reference sequence). The trim removed 6 bases at V and 9 bases at J, leaving 9 bases unmatched. The CDR3 has 15 amino acids. CDR3 protein: CASSDLAGGIGEQFF. The CDR3 DNA reads TGCGCCAGCAGCGATCTAGCGGGAGGGATTGGTGAGCAGTTCTTC.

This sequence joins TRBV28 and TRBJ2-5; 8 bases line up with TRBD1. The last part of the DNA fits TRBJ2-7 better; the J call may be wrong. The CDR3 consists of 14 residues. The germline gives CDR1 MDHEN, CDR2 SYDVKM. As DNA, the CDR3 is TGTGCCAGCAAATCCCCCGGGACAGGTAGCGAGCAGTACTTC. It encodes CASKSPGTGSEQYF.

V usage is TRBV4-1 and J usage is TRBJ1-5; D is unclear. CDR1 MGHRA and CDR2 YSYEKL come from the germline V gene. Trimming shortened V by 4 bases and J by 2 bases, and 9 bases separated the two germline ends. This CDR3 comprises 14 residues. For the CDR3, the DNA is TGCGCCAGCAGCCTTACAAGGGGCAATCAGCCCCAGCATTTT. Translation gives CASSLTRGNQPQHF.

J is TRBJ2-7 and V is TRBV28, with 14 bases matching TRBD2. The CDR3 runs to 15 residues. Per germline, CDR1 MDHEN and CDR2 SYDVKM. Germline trimming cut 5 bases from V and 5 bases from J; bases unmatched to any gene: 5. The CDR3 loop is CASSLRTSGRHEQYF. DNA for the CDR3: TGTGCCAGCAGTCTGAGGACTAGCGGGAGGCACGAGCAGTACTTC. Full variable domain (missing parts from reference TRBV28 and TRBJ2-7): DVKVTQSSRYLVKRTGEKVFLECVQDMDHENMFWYRQDPGLGLRLIYFSYDVKMKEKGDIPEGYSVSREKKERFSLILESASTNQTSMYLCASSLRTSGRHEQYFGPGTRLTVT.

Only a few counts were recorded for this clone. This chain joins TRBV4-1 and TRBJ1-5; D gene ambiguous. The V end was cut by 0 bases, the J end by 0 bases, with 6 bases between. The germline gives CDR1 MGHRA, CDR2 YSYEKL. The length of the CDR3 is 15 residues. The CDR3 protein is CASSQDVNSNQPQHF. The CDR3, as DNA: TGCGCCAGCAGCCAAGATGTCAATAGCAATCAGCCCCAGCATTTT.

J is TRBJ2-5 and V is TRBV7-3; D perhaps matches TRBD1 (5 bases). Germline V gene data show CDR1 as SGHTA and CDR2 as FQGTGA. The CDR3 consists of 16 residues. Trimming took 2 bases from V and 5 from J, leaving 18 bases between them. The CDR3 region is CASSLQGGVPRETQYF. In DNA form, the CDR3 reads TGTGCCAGCAGCTTACAGGGTGGGGTACCAAGGGAGACCCAGTACTTC.

This CDR3 is CASSLYPGEYNEQFF. DNA for the CDR3: TGTGCCAGCAGCCTTTACCCGGGGGAATACAATGAGCAGTTCTTC. The rearrangement links TRBV7-6 to TRBJ2-1; D is possibly TRBD2 (6 bases). V lost 5 bases and J lost 4, with 15 bases in between. Per the germline V gene, CDR1 is SGHVS and CDR2 is FNYEAQ. The CDR3 sequence is 15 residues long.

The V gene is TRBV19, the J gene TRBJ1-2; unclear D gene. The CDR3 is 14 amino acids. V gave up 2 bases and J gave up 4 bases, with 11 bases separating them. CDR1 and CDR2 from the germline V gene are LNHDA and SQIVND (reference sequence). The CDR3 loop reads CASSIISSSYGYTF. In DNA form, the CDR3 reads TGTGCCAGTAGTATAATCTCATCCAGCTATGGCTACACCTTC.

This rearrangement joins TRBV4-1 to TRBJ2-5, with 8 positions matching TRBD2. The V and J ends lost 0 bases and 3 bases, in that order; junction bases with no gene match: 9. The germline CDR1 and CDR2 sequences are MGHRA and YSYEKL. There are 17 residues in the CDR3. Here the CDR3 reads CASSQDPSGSLKETQYF. CDR3 DNA: TGCGCCAGCAGCCAAGATCCCAGCGGGAGTTTGAAAGAGACCCAGTACTTC.

The chain links TRBV6-6 to TRBJ2-1; 11 bases line up with TRBD2. The V gene's germline CDR1 is MNHNY and CDR2 SVGAGI (reference sequence). CDR3 length equals 15 residues. V shed 6 bases, J shed 7 bases, and the junction held 8 bases outside the gene matches. As DNA, the CDR3 is TGTGCCAGCAGGCTTACTAGCGGGGGTAGGAATGAGCAGTTCTTC. Translated, it gives CASRLTSGGRNEQFF.

This chain links TRBV28 with TRBJ2-7; D might be TRBD2 (5 bases). The V gene's germline CDR1 is MDHEN and CDR2 SYDVKM. V lost 11 bases and J lost 2, with 13 bases in between. The CDR3 totals 12 residues. CDR3 in DNA: TGTGCCGCCGCCCGGGAAACCTACGAGCAGTACTTC. Protein: CAAARETYEQYF.

The J gene is TRBJ2-7, the V gene TRBV10-3, with 7 bases that match TRBD2. V lost 5 bases, J lost 2 bases, and 6 bases stayed unmatched. The CDR3 totals 14 residues. CDR1 and CDR2 from the germline V gene are ENHRY and SYGVKD. CDR3 amino acids: CAISTSANTYEQYF. The CDR3 nucleotides are TGTGCCATCAGTACTAGCGCAAACACCTACGAGCAGTACTTC.

V usage is TRBV9 and J usage is TRBJ2-2; 9 bases match TRBD2. The CDR3 loop spans 15 amino acids. The trim removed 2 bases at V and 6 bases at J, leaving 5 bases unmatched. Germline CDR1 and CDR2: SGDLS and YYNGEE. In DNA form, the CDR3 reads TGTGCCAGCAGCGTGGCGGGAGGGGAGTCCGGGGAGCTGTTTTTT. Its translation is CASSVAGGESGELFF.

With respect to this clone: Within the sample, other DNA sequences also encode this same CDR3. The CDR3 region is CASSQETQYF. In DNA form, the CDR3 reads TGTGCCAGCAGCCAGGAGACCCAGTACTTC. The chain employs TRBV28 and TRBJ2-5; D is ambiguous. V lost 6 bases and J 5 bases, leaving 4 bases between the germline ends. This CDR3 contains 10 residues. Germline V gives CDR1 MDHEN, CDR2 SYDVKM.

The genes are TRBV7-2 and TRBJ1-1; 10 nucleotides line up with TRBD1. The CDR3 contains 15 residues. V trimming: 0 bases; J trimming: 4 bases; junction bases outside the gene matches: 2. The germline V gene has CDR1 SGHTA and CDR2 FQGNSA. CDR3 sequence (DNA): TGTGCCAGCAGCTTAGCCGGGACAGGGGCCACTGAAGCTTTCTTT. Its protein product is CASSLAGTGATEAFF.

The V call is TRBV5-1, the J call TRBJ1-4; TRBD1 might be the D (5 bases). Looked up from germline, CDR1 is SGHRS and CDR2 is YFSETQ. The CDR3 extends over 14 amino acids. The V end lost 0 bases, the J end lost 8 bases, and 11 bases lay between the germline ends. CDR3 amino acids: CASSLAGGWEKLFF. Here the CDR3 DNA reads TGCGCCAGCAGCTTGGCCGGGGGTTGGGAAAAACTGTTTTTT.

The J gene is TRBJ1-1, the V gene TRBV30, with D possibly TRBD1 on 5 matching bases. Trimming removed 5 bases at V and 1 base at J, with 14 bases between. This CDR3 has 14 residues. The germline V gene has CDR1 GTSNPN and CDR2 SVGIG (reference sequence). The CDR3 loop is CAWGSWGANTEAFF. In DNA, the CDR3 is TGTGCCTGGGGGTCGTGGGGCGCGAACACTGAAGCTTTCTTT.

This chain joins TRBV18 and TRBJ1-4; TRBD1 aligns across 12 bases. This CDR3 has 17 amino acids. V trimming: 1 base; J trimming: 7 bases; junction bases outside the gene matches: 7. Germline-derived CDR1 and CDR2 are KGHSH and LQKENI. The CDR3 protein is CASSPQGTGGVREKLFF. The CDR3 coding sequence is TGTGCCAGCTCACCACAAGGGACAGGGGGCGTCCGTGAAAAACTGTTTTTT.

V gene TRBV28 combines with J gene TRBJ1-5, with 8 bases aligning to TRBD1. Germline V gene sequence: CDR1 MDHEN, CDR2 SYDVKM. The CDR3 runs to 15 residues. V was clipped by 2 bases and J by 4 bases; unmatched bases: 4. This CDR3 reads CASSLTGGHNQPQHF. Here the CDR3 DNA reads TGTGCCAGCAGTTTAACAGGGGGGCATAATCAGCCCCAGCATTTT.

J is TRBJ2-5 and V is TRBV19; TRBD1 matches at 9 bases. The CDR3 has 13 amino acids. The junction had 7 bases not matched to a gene; V was cut back by 7 bases and J by 7 bases. The germline CDR1 and CDR2 sequences are LNHDA and SQIVND (reference sequence). CDR3 nucleotides: TGTGCCAGTACCGACAGGGGGGGCGGGACCCAGTACTTC. It encodes CASTDRGGGTQYF.